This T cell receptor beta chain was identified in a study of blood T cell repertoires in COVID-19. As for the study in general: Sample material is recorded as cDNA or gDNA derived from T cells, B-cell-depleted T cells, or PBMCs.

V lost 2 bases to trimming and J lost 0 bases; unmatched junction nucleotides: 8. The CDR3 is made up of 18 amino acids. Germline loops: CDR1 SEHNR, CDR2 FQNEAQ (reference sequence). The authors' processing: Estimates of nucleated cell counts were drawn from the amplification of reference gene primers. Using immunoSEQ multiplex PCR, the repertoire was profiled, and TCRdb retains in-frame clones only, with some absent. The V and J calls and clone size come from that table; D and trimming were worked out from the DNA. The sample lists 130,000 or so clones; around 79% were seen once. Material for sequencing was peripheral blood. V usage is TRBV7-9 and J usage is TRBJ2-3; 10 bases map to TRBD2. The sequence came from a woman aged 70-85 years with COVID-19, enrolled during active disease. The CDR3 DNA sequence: TGTGCCAGCAGCTTACTGCCTAGCGGGGGTCCTAGCACAGATACGCAGTATTTT. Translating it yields CASSLLPSGGPSTDTQYF.